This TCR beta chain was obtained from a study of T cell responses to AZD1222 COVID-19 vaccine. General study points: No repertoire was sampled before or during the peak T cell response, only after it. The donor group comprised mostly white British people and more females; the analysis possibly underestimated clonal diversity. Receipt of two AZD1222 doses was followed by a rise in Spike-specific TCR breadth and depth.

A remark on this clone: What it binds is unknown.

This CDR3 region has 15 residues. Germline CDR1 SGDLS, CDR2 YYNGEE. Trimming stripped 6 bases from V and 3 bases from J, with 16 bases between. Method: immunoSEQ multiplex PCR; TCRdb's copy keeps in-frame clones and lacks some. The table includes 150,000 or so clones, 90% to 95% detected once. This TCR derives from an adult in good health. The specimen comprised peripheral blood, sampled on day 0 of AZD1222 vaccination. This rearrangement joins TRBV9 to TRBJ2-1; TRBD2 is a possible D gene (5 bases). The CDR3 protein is CASTHGVANYNEQFF. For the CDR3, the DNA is TGTGCCAGCACCCACGGGGTGGCCAACTACAATGAGCAGTTCTTC.